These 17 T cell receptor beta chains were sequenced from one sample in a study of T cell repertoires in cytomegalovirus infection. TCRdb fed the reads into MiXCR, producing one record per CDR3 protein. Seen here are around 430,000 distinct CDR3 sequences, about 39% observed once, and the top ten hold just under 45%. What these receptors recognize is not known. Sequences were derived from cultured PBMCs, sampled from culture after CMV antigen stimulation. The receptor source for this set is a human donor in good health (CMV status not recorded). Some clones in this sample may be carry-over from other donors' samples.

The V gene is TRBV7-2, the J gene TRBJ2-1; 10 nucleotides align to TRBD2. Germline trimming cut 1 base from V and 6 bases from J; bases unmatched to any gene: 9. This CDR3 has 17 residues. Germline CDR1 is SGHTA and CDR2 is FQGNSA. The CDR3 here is CASSLVASGSFRNEQFF. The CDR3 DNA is TGTGCCAGCAGCTTAGTGGCTAGCGGGAGTTTCCGCAATGAGCAGTTCTTC. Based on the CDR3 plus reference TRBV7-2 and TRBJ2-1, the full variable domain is GAGVSQSPSNKVTEKGKDVELRCDPISGHTALYWYRQSLGQGLEFLIYFQGNSAPDKSGLPSDRFSAERTGGSVSTLTIQRTQQEDSAVYLCASSLVASGSFRNEQFFGPGTRLTVL.

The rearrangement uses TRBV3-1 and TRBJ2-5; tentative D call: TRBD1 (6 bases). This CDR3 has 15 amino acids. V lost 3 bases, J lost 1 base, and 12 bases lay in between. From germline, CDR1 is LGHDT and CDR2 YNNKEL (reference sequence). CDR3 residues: CASSQGQGIQETQYF. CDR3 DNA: TGTGCCAGCAGCCAGGGTCAGGGGATCCAAGAGACCCAGTACTTC.

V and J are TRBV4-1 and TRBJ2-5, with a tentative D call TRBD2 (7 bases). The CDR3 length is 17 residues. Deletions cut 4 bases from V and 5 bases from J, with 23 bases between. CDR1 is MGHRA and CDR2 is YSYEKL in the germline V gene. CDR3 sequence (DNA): TGCGCCAGCAGCCGGGTGAGGGGGGGGACCGAGGCCGAGACCCAGTACTTC. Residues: CASSRVRGGTEAETQYF.

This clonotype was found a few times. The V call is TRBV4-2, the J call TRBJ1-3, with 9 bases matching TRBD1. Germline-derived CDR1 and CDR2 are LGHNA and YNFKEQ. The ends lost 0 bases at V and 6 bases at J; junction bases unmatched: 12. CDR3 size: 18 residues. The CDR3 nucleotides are TGTGCCAGCAGCCAAGATGGGTGGGGGACAGGGAACGAAAACACCATATATTTT. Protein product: CASSQDGWGTGNENTIYF.

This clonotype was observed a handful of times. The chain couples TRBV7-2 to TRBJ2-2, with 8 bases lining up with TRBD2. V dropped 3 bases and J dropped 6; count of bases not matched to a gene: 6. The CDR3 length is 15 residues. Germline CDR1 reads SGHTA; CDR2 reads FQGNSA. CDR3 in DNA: TGTGCCAGCAGCTTTACGGGAGGGTCCCCCGGGGAGCTGTTTTTT. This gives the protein CASSFTGGSPGELFF.

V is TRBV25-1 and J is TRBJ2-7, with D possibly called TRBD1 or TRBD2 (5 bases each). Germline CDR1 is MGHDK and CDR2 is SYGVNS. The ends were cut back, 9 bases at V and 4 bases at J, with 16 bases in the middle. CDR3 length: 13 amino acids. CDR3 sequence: CASTGTGFYEQYF. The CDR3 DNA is TGTGCCAGTACCGGGACGGGATTTTACGAGCAGTACTTC.

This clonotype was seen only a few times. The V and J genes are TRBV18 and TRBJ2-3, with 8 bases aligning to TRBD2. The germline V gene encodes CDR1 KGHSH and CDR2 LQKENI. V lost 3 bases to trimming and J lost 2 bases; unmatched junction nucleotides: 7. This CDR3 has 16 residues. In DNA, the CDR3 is TGTGCCAGCTCACCCTTGGCGGGGGGCCCCACAGATACGCAGTATTTT. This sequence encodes CASSPLAGGPTDTQYF.

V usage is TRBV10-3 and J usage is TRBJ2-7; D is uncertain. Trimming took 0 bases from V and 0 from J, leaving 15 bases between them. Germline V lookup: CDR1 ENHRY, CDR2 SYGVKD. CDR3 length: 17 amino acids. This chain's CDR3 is CAISESLGRTDSYEQYF. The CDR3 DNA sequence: TGTGCCATCAGTGAGTCCTTGGGTCGGACCGACTCCTACGAGCAGTACTTC.

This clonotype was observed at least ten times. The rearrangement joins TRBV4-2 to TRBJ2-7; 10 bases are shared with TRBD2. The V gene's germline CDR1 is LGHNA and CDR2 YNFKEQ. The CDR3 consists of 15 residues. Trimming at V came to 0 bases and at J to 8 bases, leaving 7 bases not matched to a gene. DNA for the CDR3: TGTGCCAGCAGCCAAGAACTAGCGGGGACTACGAAGCAGTACTTC. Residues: CASSQELAGTTKQYF.

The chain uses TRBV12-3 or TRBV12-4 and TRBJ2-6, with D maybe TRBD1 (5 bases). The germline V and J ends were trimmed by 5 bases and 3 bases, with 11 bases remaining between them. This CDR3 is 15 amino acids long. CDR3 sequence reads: CASSIPQGGANVLTF. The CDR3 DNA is TGTGCCAGCAGTATCCCCCAGGGTGGGGCCAACGTCCTGACTTTC.

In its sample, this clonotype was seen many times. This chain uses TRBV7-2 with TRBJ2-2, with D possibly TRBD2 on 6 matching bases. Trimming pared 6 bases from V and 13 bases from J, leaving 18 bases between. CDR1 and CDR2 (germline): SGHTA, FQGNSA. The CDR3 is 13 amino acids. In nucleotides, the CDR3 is TGTGCCAGCAGTCGCCGGGACCTAGCGATGCTGTTTTTT. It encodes CASSRRDLAMLFF. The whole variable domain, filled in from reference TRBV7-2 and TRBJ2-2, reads GAGVSQSPSNKVTEKGKDVELRCDPISGHTALYWYRQSLGQGLEFLIYFQGNSAPDKSGLPSDRFSAERTGGSVSTLTIQRTQQEDSAVYLCASSRRDLAMLFFGEGSRLTVL.

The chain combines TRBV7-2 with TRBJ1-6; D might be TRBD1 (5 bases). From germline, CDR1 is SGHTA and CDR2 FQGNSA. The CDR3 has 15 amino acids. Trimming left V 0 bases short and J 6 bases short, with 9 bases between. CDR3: CASSLAAGPNSPLHF. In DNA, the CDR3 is TGTGCCAGCAGCTTAGCGGCAGGGCCTAATTCACCCCTCCACTTT.

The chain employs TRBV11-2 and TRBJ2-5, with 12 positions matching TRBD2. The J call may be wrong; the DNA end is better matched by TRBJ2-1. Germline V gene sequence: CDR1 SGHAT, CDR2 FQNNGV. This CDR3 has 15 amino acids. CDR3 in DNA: TGTGCCAGCAGCCACCGACTAGCGGGAGTTGAGACCCAGTTCTTC. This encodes CASSHRLAGVETQFF.

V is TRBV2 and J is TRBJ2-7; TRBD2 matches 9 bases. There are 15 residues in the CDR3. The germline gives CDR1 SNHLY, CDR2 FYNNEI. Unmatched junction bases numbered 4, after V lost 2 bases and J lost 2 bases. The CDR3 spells CASSELAGTTYEQYF. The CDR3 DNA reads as TGTGCCAGCAGTGAACTAGCGGGGACTACCTACGAGCAGTACTTC.

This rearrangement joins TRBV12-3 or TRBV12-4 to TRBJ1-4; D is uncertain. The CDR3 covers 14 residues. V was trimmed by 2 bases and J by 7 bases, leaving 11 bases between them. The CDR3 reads CASSLIPAGEKLFF. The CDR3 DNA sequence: TGTGCCAGCAGTTTAATCCCGGCGGGTGAAAAACTGTTTTTT.

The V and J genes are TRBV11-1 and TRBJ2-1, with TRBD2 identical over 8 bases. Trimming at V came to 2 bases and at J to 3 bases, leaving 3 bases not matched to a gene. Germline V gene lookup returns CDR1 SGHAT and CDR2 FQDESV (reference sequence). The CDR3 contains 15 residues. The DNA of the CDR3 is TGTGCCAGCAGCTTATTGCGGGGGGTCTACAATGAGCAGTTCTTC. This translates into CASSLLRGVYNEQFF. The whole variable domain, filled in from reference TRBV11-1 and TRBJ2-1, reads EAEVAQSPRYKITEKSQAVAFWCDPISGHATLYWYRQILGQGPELLVQFQDESVVDDSQLPKDRFSAERLKGVDSTLKIQPAELGDSAMYLCASSLLRGVYNEQFFGPGTRLTVL.

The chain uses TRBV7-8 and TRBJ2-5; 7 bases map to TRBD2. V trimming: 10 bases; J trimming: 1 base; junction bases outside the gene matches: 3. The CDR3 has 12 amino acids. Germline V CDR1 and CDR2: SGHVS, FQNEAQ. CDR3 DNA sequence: TGTGCCACCGGGGAGGGCCAAGAGACCCAGTACTTC. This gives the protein CATGEGQETQYF.